The 28 T cell receptor beta chains below all came from one sample that was sequenced in a study of CD8+ T cells in alopecia areata. Reverse transcribed after extraction, RNA yielded cDNA as the sequencing template. Some clones are missing from TCRdb's copy, which holds only in-frame ones; the method was immunoSEQ multiplex PCR. The table has about 120,000 clones, 50% to 55% seen once. The treatment was: oral pan-JAK inhibitor, 5-10 mg twice daily. The specimen was CD4+ T cells sorted from blood, collected at week 4, from a patient treated with tofacitinib. These receptors all come from a human donor with alopecia areata.

This clone has only a few counts. The chain is built from TRBV30 and TRBJ2-5; no definite D call. V lost 1 base, J lost 7 bases, and 10 bases lay in between. The V gene's germline CDR1 is GTSNPN and CDR2 SVGIG (reference sequence). CDR3 length: 12 residues. Here the CDR3 reads CAWSAVGPTQYF. In nucleotides, the CDR3 is TGTGCCTGGAGTGCCGTCGGACCGACCCAGTACTTC.

The chain recombines TRBV2 with TRBJ1-2; D uncertain. The CDR3 totals 12 residues. The germline V and J ends were trimmed by 5 bases and 8 bases, with 12 bases remaining between them. Germline V gives CDR1 SNHLY, CDR2 FYNNEI. The CDR3 region has the DNA TGTGCCAGCAGTCTGGCCTCCGGGGGCTACACCTTC. It codes for CASSLASGGYTF.

The J gene is TRBJ2-5, the V gene TRBV30; unclear D gene. Trimming left V 1 base short and J 7 bases short, with 16 bases between. In germline, CDR1 is GTSNPN, CDR2 SVGIG (reference sequence). The CDR3 is made up of 14 amino acids. CDR3 loop: CAWSASPTLGTQYF. DNA of the CDR3: TGTGCCTGGAGTGCGAGTCCGACTCTTGGGACCCAGTACTTC.

The rearrangement uses TRBV4-2 and TRBJ2-4; 16 nucleotides agree with TRBD2. After removal of 0 bases from V and 3 bases from J, the junction contained 8 bases not matched to a gene. Looked up from germline, CDR1 is LGHNA and CDR2 is YNFKEQ. This CDR3 comprises 20 residues. The CDR3 loop reads CASSQDVGLAGGLGKNIQYF. In DNA form, the CDR3 reads TGTGCCAGCAGCCAAGACGTGGGACTAGCGGGAGGGCTGGGCAAAAACATTCAGTACTTC.

This clone has a handful of counts. This chain joins TRBV7-9 and TRBJ2-2, with D hard to call. This CDR3 comprises 14 residues. Germline V lookup: CDR1 SEHNR, CDR2 FQNEAQ (reference sequence). Trimming took 0 bases from V and 2 from J, leaving 4 bases between them. The chain's CDR3 is CASSLAINTGELFF. CDR3 DNA: TGTGCCAGCAGCTTAGCCATAAACACCGGGGAGCTGTTTTTT.

The chain uses TRBV9 and TRBJ2-3, with TRBD2 identical over 15 bases. Trimming cost V 6 bases and J 2 bases; bases outside gene matches: 10. Germline CDR1 reads SGDLS; CDR2 reads YYNGEE. The CDR3 length is 18 residues. In nucleotides, the CDR3 is TGTGCCAGCACCCCGGGACTAGCGGGGGGAGACCTCACAGATACGCAGTATTTT. It is translated as CASTPGLAGGDLTDTQYF.

This chain uses TRBV4-2 with TRBJ1-2, with 7 bases identical to TRBD1. The CDR3 is 16 amino acids. The germline V gene has CDR1 LGHNA and CDR2 YNFKEQ. V lost 0 bases, J lost 8 bases, and 12 bases stayed unmatched. CDR3 amino acids: CASSQELRGPGRGYTF. The DNA for the CDR3 is TGTGCCAGCAGCCAAGAACTTAGGGGGCCAGGGCGGGGCTACACCTTC.

The chain uses TRBV2 and TRBJ1-1; D call uncertain. CDR1 SNHLY and CDR2 FYNNEI come from the germline V gene. V was trimmed by 4 bases and J by 6 bases, leaving 9 bases between them. The CDR3 is 12 residues long. CDR3 sequence (DNA): TGTGCCAGCAGTGTTTCGGGGTCTGAAGCTTTCTTT. It codes for CASSVSGSEAFF.

The chain joins TRBV29-1 to TRBJ2-7; D tentatively fits TRBD1 or TRBD2 (5 bases each). The germline V gene has CDR1 SQVTM and CDR2 ANQGSEA. Trimming took off 6 bases at V and 6 bases at J, with 18 bases between the two ends. This CDR3 region has 13 residues. The CDR3 region is CSVAGLGPTEQYF. The CDR3, as DNA: TGCAGCGTGGCAGGGTTGGGACCTACCGAGCAGTACTTC.

The chain couples TRBV29-1 to TRBJ1-1; D gene ambiguous. From germline, CDR1 is SQVTM and CDR2 ANQGSEA. This CDR3 has 14 residues. The V end was cut by 7 bases, the J end by 0 bases, with 15 bases between. Written as DNA, the CDR3 is TGCAGCGCCCGGTGGGAGAACTTGAACACTGAAGCTTTCTTT. It codes for CSARWENLNTEAFF.

This clone was found a few times. The chain uses TRBV5-1 and TRBJ2-7, with a tentative D call TRBD2 (6 bases). The CDR3 loop spans 13 amino acids. Trimming left V 6 bases short and J 7 bases short, with 17 bases between. CDR1 is SGHRS, CDR2 YFSETQ, per germline. CDR3 protein: CASTQGGVREQYF. In DNA, the CDR3 is TGCGCCAGCACCCAGGGAGGTGTGCGGGAGCAGTACTTC.

This clone was counted between two and nine times. In the same sample, other DNA sequences code for this CDR3. This chain joins TRBV6-5 and TRBJ2-3; either TRBD1 or TRBD2 may supply D (5 bases each). The CDR3 has 13 residues. Per the germline V gene, CDR1 is MNHEY and CDR2 is SVGAGI. Trimming shortened V by 5 bases and J by 1 base, and 7 bases separated the two germline ends. The DNA for the CDR3 is TGTGCCAGCAGTCGGGACGGCACAGATACGCAGTATTTT. Protein sequence: CASSRDGTDTQYF.

CDR3 nucleotides: TGTGCCAGCAGTGCTGGGGGGAGCCAAGGGGTTAGCACTGAAGCTTTCTTT. Translating it yields CASSAGGSQGVSTEAFF. The rearrangement links TRBV6-1 to TRBJ1-1; perhaps TRBD1 as D (5 bases). From germline, CDR1 is MNHNS and CDR2 SASEGT. V was shortened by 4 bases and J by 4 bases, with 22 bases between the two germline ends. CDR3 length: 17 residues.

The chain employs TRBV29-1 and TRBJ2-1; D is uncertain. Germline lookup yields CDR1 SQVTM and CDR2 ANQGSEA. V was pared by 2 bases and J by 9 bases, with 8 bases between. This CDR3 has 11 amino acids. As DNA, the CDR3 is TGCAGCGTTGAAAGCAGGATTGAGCAGTTCTTC. It specifies CSVESRIEQFF.

In DNA, the CDR3 is TGTGCCTGGAGGGGCAGGGCATCTGAAGCTTTCTTT. The encoded protein is CAWRGRASEAFF. The rearrangement uses TRBV30 and TRBJ1-1; perhaps TRBD1 as D (5 bases). The CDR3 contains 12 residues. Germline loops: CDR1 GTSNPN, CDR2 SVGIG (reference sequence). V dropped 3 bases and J dropped 6 bases, with 11 bases sitting between them. The complete variable domain, with remaining parts taken from reference TRBV30 and TRBJ1-1, reads SQTIHQWPATLVQPVGSPLSLECTVEGTSNPNLYWYRQAAGRGLQLLFYSVGIGQISSEVPQNLSASRPQDRQFILSSKKLLLSDSGFYLCAWRGRASEAFFGQGTRLTVV.

This clone was seen just once. DNA for the CDR3: TGTGCCTGGAGGCTTTTCAGGCCTAACACTGAAGCTTTCTTT. It codes for CAWRLFRPNTEAFF. The chain carries TRBV30 and TRBJ1-1, with no clear D. The CDR3 has 14 amino acids. Deletions cut 3 bases from V and 2 bases from J, with 13 bases between. Germline CDR1 GTSNPN, CDR2 SVGIG (reference sequence). Complete variable domain (other parts from reference TRBV30 and TRBJ1-1): SQTIHQWPATLVQPVGSPLSLECTVEGTSNPNLYWYRQAAGRGLQLLFYSVGIGQISSEVPQNLSASRPQDRQFILSSKKLLLSDSGFYLCAWRLFRPNTEAFFGQGTRLTVV.

This clone was seen only once. The chain links TRBV2 to TRBJ2-2; 10 bases agree with TRBD1. CDR1 SNHLY and CDR2 FYNNEI come from the germline V gene. The junction had 4 bases not matched to a gene; V was cut back by 6 bases and J by 3 bases. This CDR3 has 15 amino acids. CDR3: CASSTGQGYTGELFF. As DNA, the CDR3 is TGTGCCAGCAGCACGGGACAGGGGTACACCGGGGAGCTGTTTTTT.

The V gene is TRBV4-1, the J gene TRBJ2-7, with 7 nucleotides matching TRBD1. J was trimmed by 0 bases and V by 4 bases; bases with no gene match: 6. The germline V gene encodes CDR1 MGHRA and CDR2 YSYEKL. The length of the CDR3 is 15 residues. CDR3 residues: CASSPAGGLSYEQYF. The DNA of the CDR3 is TGCGCCAGCAGCCCAGCAGGGGGTCTCTCCTACGAGCAGTACTTC.

The chain carries TRBV5-1 and TRBJ1-1; possible D gene TRBD1, 6 bases. Trimming removed 1 base at V and 1 base at J, with 11 bases between. The CDR3 consists of 15 residues. From germline, CDR1 is SGHRS and CDR2 YFSETQ. The CDR3 nucleotides read TGCGCCAGCAGCTTGAATACAGGGTCGAACACTGAAGCTTTCTTT. It codes for CASSLNTGSNTEAFF.

V gene TRBV5-1 combines with J gene TRBJ1-2, with D perhaps matching TRBD1 (5 bases). This CDR3 is built from 13 residues. Germline V gene sequence: CDR1 SGHRS, CDR2 YFSETQ. V shed 5 bases and J shed 0 bases, with 8 bases lying between them. This CDR3 reads CASRPTANYGYTF. The CDR3 nucleotides are TGCGCCAGCAGACCGACAGCTAACTATGGCTACACCTTC.

The chain uses TRBV29-1 and TRBJ2-3; 7 bases match TRBD1. The CDR3 is 14 amino acids. Trimming cost V 8 bases and J 2 bases; bases outside gene matches: 10. Germline-derived CDR1 and CDR2 are SQVTM and ANQGSEA. Here the CDR3 DNA reads TGCAGCTCGAAAGAGGGACAGAACACAGATACGCAGTATTTT. Protein product: CSSKEGQNTDTQYF.

The V and J genes are TRBV9 and TRBJ1-1; the D is unclear. The CDR3 totals 13 residues. From germline, CDR1 is SGDLS and CDR2 YYNGEE. V shed 7 bases and J shed 5 bases, with 15 bases lying between them. The CDR3 sequence is CASGDTIGTEAFF. The CDR3, as DNA: TGTGCCAGCGGTGATACTATCGGTACTGAAGCTTTCTTT.

This clone occurred a few times. The rearrangement links TRBV5-1 to TRBJ2-1, with 7 bases fitting TRBD1. V dropped 4 bases and J dropped 5; count of bases not matched to a gene: 6. CDR3 size: 14 residues. Looked up from germline, CDR1 is SGHRS and CDR2 is YFSETQ. Here the CDR3 reads CASSHPTGNNEQFF. The CDR3 DNA follows: TGCGCCAGCAGCCATCCGACAGGGAACAATGAGCAGTTCTTC.

The genes are TRBV27 and TRBJ2-1; TRBD1 aligns across 11 bases. This CDR3 has 14 amino acids. With 6 bases clipped from V and 2 bases from J, the junction kept 0 bases outside the gene matches. Germline lookup yields CDR1 MNHEY and CDR2 SMNVEV (reference sequence). The CDR3 sequence is CASRGQGAYNEQFF. The CDR3 DNA reads TGTGCCAGCAGGGGACAGGGGGCCTACAATGAGCAGTTCTTC.

The rearrangement links TRBV7-8 to TRBJ2-1, with 9 positions matching TRBD1. This CDR3 contains 14 residues. V dropped 5 bases and J dropped 9; count of bases not matched to a gene: 8. The germline gives CDR1 SGHVS, CDR2 FQNEAQ. The CDR3 DNA reads as TGTGCCAGCAGCCGCGGACAGGGGTCGGTTGAGCAGTTCTTC. Its protein product is CASSRGQGSVEQFF.

J is TRBJ2-5 and V is TRBV30; TRBD2 agrees at 7 bases. The CDR3 covers 15 residues. Trimming removed 2 bases from V and 4 bases from J; junction bases left unmatched: 10. Germline CDR1 reads GTSNPN; CDR2 reads SVGIG (reference sequence). CDR3 amino acids: CAWSSAGVRGETQYF. In DNA form, the CDR3 reads TGTGCCTGGAGTTCCGCGGGAGTTCGAGGAGAGACCCAGTACTTC.

In DNA, the CDR3 is TGTGCCAGCAGCTTAACCGGGACAGGGGTAACCAAAAACATTCAGTACTTC. Its translation: CASSLTGTGVTKNIQYF. V is TRBV7-3 and J is TRBJ2-4; 10 positions match TRBD1. Germline V gives CDR1 SGHTA, CDR2 FQGTGA. The CDR3 has 17 amino acids. V lost 0 bases, J lost 2 bases, and 4 bases stayed unmatched. Combining the CDR3 with reference TRBV7-3 and TRBJ2-4 gives the whole variable domain GAGVSQTPSNKVTEKGKYVELRCDPISGHTALYWYRQSLGQGPEFLIYFQGTGAADDSGLPNDRFFAVRPEGSVSTLKIQRTERGDSAVYLCASSLTGTGVTKNIQYFGAGTRLSVL.

The chain couples TRBV11-2 to TRBJ2-2; D may be TRBD1 or TRBD2 (5 bases each). The V gene lost 4 bases and the J gene lost 5 bases, with 8 bases spanning the gap. In germline, CDR1 is SGHAT, CDR2 FQNNGV. The CDR3 length is 13 residues. The CDR3 region has the DNA TGTGCCAGCAGCTGGGACCGGACCGGGGAGCTGTTTTTT. This codes for CASSWDRTGELFF. Drawing the rest from reference TRBV11-2 and TRBJ2-2, the complete variable domain is EAGVAQSPRYKIIEKRQSVAFWCNPISGHATLYWYQQILGQGPKLLIQFQNNGVVDDSQLPKDRFSAERLKGVDSTLKIQPAKLEDSAVYLCASSWDRTGELFFGEGSRLTVL.